A selection of T cell receptor beta chains follows, all from one sample in a study of T cell responses to AZD1222 COVID-19 vaccine. The repertoire was sequenced with immunoSEQ multiplex PCR; TCRdb's copy has only in-frame clones and lacks some. The data hold approximately 120,000 clones, with 90% observed a single time. Source: peripheral blood, taken on day 0 of AZD1222 vaccination. The source is an adult in good health. The conserved cysteine and the conserved F or W are not part of the CDR3 here.

v_call cdr3_aa
TRBV5-6 ASSLAPGGAYEQY
TRBV5-1 ASSFNLRVDYGYT
TRBV9 ASSVALDEQF
TRBV10-3 AISEARGGGSGSRSSYEQY
TRBV2 ASSEQGFNEQF
TRBV6-2/TRBV6-3 ASSPLVGVLT
TRBV10-3 AISRGTAIQNYGYT
TRBV5-1 AYRSRERVEDTQY
TRBV7-9 ASSITGGSYEQY
TRBV9 ASSEGLAKNIQY
TRBV29-1 SAPGTSGNEQF
TRBV3-1/TRBV3-2 ASSQETSGGYIQY
TRBV19 ASRPGTDSPLH
TRBV23-1 ASSPDIQF
TRBV18 ASSSVAGGLSSYEQY
TRBV7-8 ASSSDSYNSPLH
TRBV15 ATSRGDNQPQH
TRBV6-2/TRBV6-3 ASSYSKDRGSVGNQPQH
TRBV19 ASSTLTSFGSDEQF
TRBV7-9 ASSLAGGEQF
TRBV4-1 ASSQARDASSGANVLT
TRBV18 ASSRDRGGAEAF
TRBV28 ASSFGQANYGYT
TRBV28 ASIGLAGAEQY
TRBV5-8 ASRKPGLADLYEQY
TRBV10-3 AIGDRVCGELF
TRBV6-5 ASSSRQGARETQY
TRBV7-6 ASSLGAGQGTDTQY
TRBV7-2 ASSFDRVYEQY
TRBV28 ASSWSYNNQPQH
TRBV3-1/TRBV3-2 ASSRISGTEQF
TRBV7-9 ASSLDVAGGPGELF
TRBV28 ASSTDHLGGNTEAF
TRBV28 ASTRTDQETQY
TRBV2 ASSETEGNTIY
TRBV4-3 ASSGSGRAGTGELF
TRBV10-3 AITGDRLYNEQF
TRBV4-1 ASSQEDRMQPQH
TRBV5-1 ASSYRTSGSPLPDTQY
TRBV10-1 ASSDYPTYTQY
TRBV15 ATSRDEAENTEAF
TRBV11-2 ASSAAGGGTGELF
TRBV11-2 ASTLRMDGLSDEQF
TRBV19 ASSIGSGGPYEQY
TRBV11-2 ASSLRTSGGGTNEKLF
TRBV27 ASGLSRISANTGELF
TRBV19 ASSMGGDWQPQH
TRBV2 ASQSLAASYEQY
TRBV28 ASRPNRDLNEQF
TRBV6-4 ASSGRLAGAREQF
TRBV6-5 ASSENGWRIPGGT
TRBV28 ASKLLANSPLH
TRBV27 ASSFQGGGAF
TRBV14 ARTPRGMAEAF
TRBV28 ASYPKGAGNTIY
TRBV11-3 ASSRTSGNSEQY
TRBV29-1 SVDPPPAYNEQF
TRBV6-5 ASSRATGGNSPLH
TRBV10-3 AISETPLETQY
TRBV9 ASSVATEEVDEQY